Presented here are 4 T cell receptor beta chains from one specimen sequenced in a study of cytomegalovirus exposure and HLA in healthy donors. Repertoires were generated with immunoSEQ multiplex PCR, while TCRdb's copy carries only in-frame clones and drops some. This table has 150,000 to 200,000 clones, approximately 86% appearing once. Source material: PBMCs. Receptors originate from a man aged 25 to 40 in good health and CMV-seropositive.

This chain connects TRBV28 to TRBJ2-7; TRBD1 might be the D (6 bases). Per germline, CDR1 MDHEN and CDR2 SYDVKM. The CDR3 has 13 residues. V lost 7 bases and J 3 bases, leaving 13 bases between the germline ends. CDR3 region: CASNTGIGYEQYF. The CDR3, as DNA: TGTGCCAGCAATACAGGGATAGGCTACGAGCAGTACTTC.

J is TRBJ2-7 and V is TRBV7-9; D might be TRBD2 (6 bases). The V gene's germline CDR1 is SEHNR and CDR2 FQNEAQ (reference sequence). V lost 8 bases, J lost 5 bases, and 10 bases lay in between. This CDR3 has 11 amino acids. CDR3 sequence reads: CASLTGDEQYF. Here the CDR3 DNA reads TGTGCCAGCCTAACGGGGGACGAGCAGTACTTC.

The genes are TRBV7-9 and TRBJ2-7; tentatively, D is TRBD1 (5 bases). Germline CDR1 reads SEHNR; CDR2 reads FQNEAQ (reference sequence). The CDR3 length is 14 residues. V shed 5 bases and J shed 4 bases, with 15 bases lying between them. CDR3 loop: CASSADSSFYEQYF. The CDR3 DNA is TGTGCCAGCAGCGCTGACAGTAGTTTTTACGAGCAGTACTTC.

The chain combines TRBV10-3 with TRBJ2-5; 8 bases line up with TRBD2. V shed 2 bases and J 5 bases; nucleotides not matched to a gene: 7. Per germline, CDR1 ENHRY and CDR2 SYGVKD. The CDR3 is 15 residues long. CDR3 DNA sequence: TGTGCCATCAGTGAGCGGGAGGGCCGAGGGGAGACCCAGTACTTC. This translates into CAISEREGRGETQYF.